This T cell receptor beta chain was sequenced for a study of blood T cell repertoires in COVID-19. For the study at large: Nucleic acid was either cDNA or gDNA, and it came from T cells, B-cell-depleted T cells, or PBMCs.

Method: immunoSEQ multiplex PCR; TCRdb's copy keeps in-frame clones and lacks some. Here the sample spans roughly 200,000 clones, roughly 87% being singletons. Trimming at V came to 1 base and at J to 6 bases, leaving 15 bases not matched to a gene. The CDR3 consists of 19 residues. In germline, CDR1 is LGHDT, CDR2 YNNKEL (reference sequence). The material sequenced was PBMCs or T cells enriched from blood (not recorded which). The receptor was isolated from a young man in a cohort exposed to, infected with or recovered from COVID-19 (not recorded which). The chain uses TRBV3-1 (or the pseudogene TRBV3-2) and TRBJ2-2, with 9 bases lining up with TRBD2. The CDR3 region has the DNA TGTGCCAGCAGCCAAGTATTCTTGCGGGAGGGCGTCATTCCCGGGGAGCTGTTTTTT. Its protein is CASSQVFLREGVIPGELFF.